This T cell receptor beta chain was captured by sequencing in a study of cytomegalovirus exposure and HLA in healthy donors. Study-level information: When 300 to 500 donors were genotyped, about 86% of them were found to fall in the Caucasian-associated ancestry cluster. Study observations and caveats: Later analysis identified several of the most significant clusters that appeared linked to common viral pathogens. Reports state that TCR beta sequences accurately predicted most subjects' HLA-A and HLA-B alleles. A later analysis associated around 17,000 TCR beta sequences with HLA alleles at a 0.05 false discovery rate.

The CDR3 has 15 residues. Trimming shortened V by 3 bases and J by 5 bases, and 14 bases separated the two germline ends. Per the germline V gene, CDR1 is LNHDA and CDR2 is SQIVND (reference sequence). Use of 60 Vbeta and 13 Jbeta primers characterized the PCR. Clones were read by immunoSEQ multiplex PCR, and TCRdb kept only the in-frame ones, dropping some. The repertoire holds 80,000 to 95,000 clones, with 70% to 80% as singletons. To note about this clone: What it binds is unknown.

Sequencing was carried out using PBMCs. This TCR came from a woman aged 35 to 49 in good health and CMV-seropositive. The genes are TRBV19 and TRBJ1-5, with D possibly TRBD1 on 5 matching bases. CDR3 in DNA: TGTGCCAGTAGTATTGGGGGAGGGGTCTATCAGCCCCAGCATTTT. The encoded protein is CASSIGGGVYQPQHF.